Following are 10 T cell receptor beta chains from one sample sequenced in a study of human T cells and chemical hapten exposure. MiXCR, run by TCRdb on the RACE reads, gives a single entry per CDR3 protein. The repertoire holds about 120,000 distinct CDR3 sequences, with roughly 14% as singletons. Time point given: pre-sensitization, week 0. As to treatment: therapeutic diphenylcyclopropenone sensitization with weekly scalp DPC. The sample consisted of whole blood, taken in connection with sensitization to the hapten diphenylcyclopropenone (DPC). Receptor source: a woman aged 18-30 years with alopecia areata. Some clones in this sample may be carry-over from other donors' samples.

This clonotype has more than one count but fewer than ten. The chain combines TRBV5-1 with TRBJ2-7; 9 bases map to TRBD1. Unmatched junction bases numbered 11, after V lost 4 bases and J lost 6 bases. CDR3 length: 15 amino acids. The V gene's germline CDR1 is SGHRS and CDR2 YFSETQ. In nucleotides, the CDR3 is TGCGCCAGCAGCCTTCCGACAGGGGGGACGGCCGAGCAGTACTTC. Translated, it gives CASSLPTGGTAEQYF.

The chain has TRBV7-2 and TRBJ2-1; D ambiguous. V gave up 5 bases and J gave up 10 bases, with 12 bases separating them. Germline V lookup: CDR1 SGHTA, CDR2 FQGNSA. The CDR3 has 12 residues. CDR3 sequence (DNA): TGTGCCAGCAGCCCCACGATCGGGGAGCAGTTCTTC. Protein product: CASSPTIGEQFF.

The sample holds many counts of this clonotype. The chain carries TRBV6-2 or TRBV6-3 and TRBJ1-5, with D perhaps matching TRBD1 (6 bases). V lost 3 bases and J lost 6, with 12 bases in between. The CDR3 extends over 14 amino acids. Germline V gene lookup returns CDR1 MNHEY and CDR2 SVGEGT. The CDR3 spells CASSYSSRGQPQHF. The CDR3, as DNA: TGTGCCAGCAGTTATTCGTCCAGGGGTCAGCCCCAGCATTTT.

A few counts support this clonotype. This chain links TRBV4-3 with TRBJ1-5; D is unclear. The ends were cut back, 3 bases at V and 6 bases at J, with 9 bases in the middle. The CDR3 is made up of 13 amino acids. Germline values: CDR1 LGHNA, CDR2 YSLEER. The CDR3 sequence: CASSQVRSQPQHF. Here the CDR3 DNA reads TGCGCCAGCAGCCAGGTACGGAGTCAGCCCCAGCATTTT.

This clonotype has ten or more counts. This chain uses TRBV6-6 with TRBJ1-5; D is undetermined. CDR1 is MNHNY and CDR2 is SVGAGI in the germline V gene (reference sequence). The CDR3 is 15 residues long. Trimming pared 5 bases from V and 0 bases from J, leaving 11 bases between. CDR3 sequence: CASSGTTYSNQPQHF. CDR3 nucleotide sequence: TGTGCCAGCAGTGGCACCACCTATAGCAATCAGCCCCAGCATTTT.

This clonotype has a count of ten or more. J is TRBJ2-5 and V is TRBV6-2 or TRBV6-3, with 7 bases identical to TRBD1. The CDR3 consists of 15 residues. Germline V gene data show CDR1 as MNHEY and CDR2 as SVGEGT. After removal of 5 bases from V and 2 bases from J, the junction contained 8 bases not matched to a gene. The CDR3 loop is CASSETGRGQETQYF. In DNA, the CDR3 is TGTGCCAGCAGTGAGACAGGGAGAGGGCAAGAGACCCAGTACTTC.

The table lists this clonotype with many counts. This chain joins TRBV3-1 and TRBJ2-7; 9 nucleotides line up with TRBD1. Germline values: CDR1 LGHDT, CDR2 YNNKEL (reference sequence). Losses at the gene ends were 4 bases for V and 5 bases for J; bases not matched to a gene: 3. The CDR3 has 13 residues. CDR3 DNA: TGTGCCAGCAGCCTGACAGGGGGGAACGAGCAGTACTTC. It is translated as CASSLTGGNEQYF.

V is TRBV4-1 and J is TRBJ2-3; 10 nucleotides agree with TRBD1. V dropped 3 bases and J dropped 3; count of bases not matched to a gene: 3. The CDR3 sequence is 15 residues long. Per germline, CDR1 MGHRA and CDR2 YSYEKL. In DNA, the CDR3 is TGCGCCAGCAGCCAGATGGGACAGGGGACAGATACGCAGTATTTT. Protein product: CASSQMGQGTDTQYF.

The J gene is TRBJ2-6, the V gene TRBV2, with D uncertain. Germline V gene sequence: CDR1 SNHLY, CDR2 FYNNEI. The CDR3 is made up of 15 amino acids. Trimming pared 1 base from V and 0 bases from J, leaving 4 bases between. DNA of the CDR3: TGTGCCAGCAGTGAAGGGGTCTCTGGGGCCAACGTCCTGACTTTC. Protein product: CASSEGVSGANVLTF.

This clonotype was observed many times. The chain recombines TRBV28 with TRBJ1-1, with D perhaps TRBD1 (5 bases). There are 14 residues in the CDR3. Germline V CDR1 and CDR2: MDHEN, SYDVKM. The ends were cut back, 5 bases at V and 6 bases at J, with 16 bases in the middle. CDR3 region: CASSPPGGKSEAFF. CDR3 DNA sequence: TGTGCCAGCAGTCCCCCCGGGGGTAAGTCTGAAGCTTTCTTT. The variable domain in full, completed from reference TRBV28 and TRBJ1-1, reads DVKVTQSSRYLVKRTGEKVFLECVQDMDHENMFWYRQDPGLGLRLIYFSYDVKMKEKGDIPEGYSVSREKKERFSLILESASTNQTSMYLCASSPPGGKSEAFFGQGTRLTVV.